This TCR beta chain was sequenced for a study of PD-1 blockade in classical Hodgkin lymphoma (dated by TCRdb to between 2020 and 2021). About the study as a whole: Nivolumab dosing was 3 mg/kg intravenously every 2 weeks, continuing until either disease progression or unacceptable toxicity. The study used TCR beta sequencing and CyTOF to define a peripheral blood immune signature of response to PD-1 blockade in classical Hodgkin lymphoma.

The Qiagen DNeasy kit was used to extract genomic DNA both from unsorted PBMCs and from the negatively selected CD4+ and CD8+ fractions. Amplification of TCR beta CDR3 regions was done by immunoSEQ multiplex PCR with primers that anneal to V and J segments. A synthetic immune receptor repertoire was used to minimize amplification bias, and remaining bias was computationally removed after sequencing. Regarding the original processing steps: Repertoire diversity was quantified as the Shannon entropy index using custom Python scripts. Unsorted, CD4+ and CD8+ repertoires were examined separately, except in combined analyses, for which CD4+ and CD8+ sequences were merged in silico. Clonal expansion was defined as a frequency increase of at least 2-fold after treatment compared with C1D1, and clones undetected at baseline were assigned a pseudocount of 0.5. Singleton clones were defined as clones with 0 or 1 copy at C1D1, and non-singleton clones were defined as clones with 2 or more copies. Clones expanded in unsorted samples were annotated as CD4+, CD8+ or unknown by matching protein sequences in sorted samples from the same patient. Diversity changes from C1D1 to C4D1 were tested in paired samples using Wilcoxon tests. In its TCRdb copy, this immuneACCESS table keeps in-frame sequences only and misses some clones. Where compared with another copy, unresolved V genes explain less than half of these, and the others have no known cause. Clone size and V and J calls were adopted from that table, with D and trimming inferred from the DNA. For this sample there are 15,000 to 20,000 clones; 75% to 90% appear just once. Nearly 25% of the sample belongs to the ten largest clones.

The paper's findings and limits, for the study overall: Trial patients with a complete response had baseline diversity similar to that of newly diagnosed patients, while partial responders and progressors had significantly lower diversity. Only a single clinical trial cohort was studied, and what caused the repertoire differences, possibly disease activity or prior therapy, remained undefined. Diversity was lower in patients who began nivolumab less than 1 year after ASCT, so these patients were left out of later analyses to avoid confounding by immune reconstitution. By C4D1, a significant rise was seen in CD4+ TCR diversity but not in CD8+ TCR diversity (p=0.0027 vs p=0.16), and the rise was most apparent among complete responders (p=0.02). Baseline TCR diversity was reported as lower in newly diagnosed patients than in healthy donors, and lower still in relapsed/refractory patients.

V lost 5 bases and J lost 8 bases; the stretch between them is 15 bases long. Its CDR3 holds 14 amino acids, cysteine through phenylalanine. CDR3 DNA is the only sequence kept; it has 42 bases, read in frame from the first base. From the germline V gene, CDR1 is SGHVS and CDR2 is FQNEAQ. Taken with the paper, the label for time point translates to: cycle 1 day 1 (C1D1), immediately before nivolumab initiation. All trial patients had relapsed after autologous stem cell transplantation, with cohorts A, B and C differing in prior brentuximab vedotin exposure. The trial cohort comprised 56 patients with relapsed/refractory classical Hodgkin lymphoma whose best overall responses were complete response, partial response or progressive disease. Single-agent nivolumab was administered to trial patients in the multi-cohort phase II CheckMate 205 trial. An independent review committee assessed best overall response by applying the 2007 International Working Group response criteria. Trial PBMCs were obtained immediately prior to nivolumab initiation (C1D1) and on therapy at cycle 2 day 1 and cycle 4 day 1. Peripheral blood was collected in 8 mL Vacutainer Cell Preparation Tubes, from which PBMCs were isolated by centrifugation and then cryopreserved.

Of note for this clone: Its cognate antigen has yet to be identified. Nothing much larger sits one base from this clone, and base qualities are not available.

The source is a human donor with classical Hodgkin lymphoma. The sequence links TRBV7-8 to TRBJ1-4; too little of a D gene remains to name it. This specimen consisted of peripheral blood mononuclear cells (PBMCs), obtained at baseline. The CDR3 sequence is CASSPTVKEEKLFF. The DNA sequence reads TGTGCCAGCAGCCCGACCGTTAAGGAGGAAAAACTGTTTTTT.